This is a list of T cell receptor beta chains from one sample in a study of blood T cell repertoires in COVID-19. This table comes from immunoSEQ multiplex PCR, and its TCRdb copy is limited to in-frame clones, with some not included. The sample lists some 270,000 clones, around 90% occurring once. Material: peripheral blood. All receptors derive from a woman aged 55-75 years with COVID-19, enrolled during active disease. CDR3s include the opening cysteine and the closing phenylalanine or tryptophan. The D gene is left open where the match is weak. Some rows mark clone size as missing; the rest say once, few, many or name a class of expanded clone.

D gene: TRBD2; J gene: TRBJ2-5; V gene: TRBV7-3; clone size: many; CDR3 length: 15; CDR3 DNA: TGTGCCAGCAGCCCTGGACTAGCTTACCAAGAGACCCAGTACTTC; CDR3 protein: CASSPGLAYQETQYF
D gene: TRBD1; J gene: TRBJ1-5; V gene: TRBV2; clone size: .; CDR3 length: 15; CDR3 DNA: TGTGCCAGCAGCCGGGACAGGGCTAGCAATCAGCCCCAGCATTTT; CDR3 protein: CASSRDRASNQPQHF
D gene: TRBD1; J gene: TRBJ1-5; V gene: TRBV7-9; clone size: once; CDR3 length: 15; CDR3 DNA: TGTGCCAGCAGCCTTTCGGGGGACAGGAATCAGCCCCAGCATTTT; CDR3 protein: CASSLSGDRNQPQHF
D gene: TRBD2; J gene: TRBJ2-3; V gene: TRBV5-1; clone size: .; CDR3 length: 17; CDR3 DNA: TGCGCCAGCAGCAAAGGTTCTACTAGCGGGGGTGGGGATACGCAGTATTTT; CDR3 protein: CASSKGSTSGGGDTQYF
D gene: TRBD1; J gene: TRBJ1-5; V gene: TRBV3-1/TRBV3-2; clone size: .; CDR3 length: 15; CDR3 DNA: TGTGCCAGCAGCGGGACAGGCGATAGCAATCAGCCCCAGCATTTT; CDR3 protein: CASSGTGDSNQPQHF
D gene: .; J gene: TRBJ1-5; V gene: TRBV15; clone size: .; CDR3 length: 15; CDR3 DNA: TGTGCCACCAGCAGATTGGGCAATAGCAATCAGCCCCAGCATTTT; CDR3 protein: CATSRLGNSNQPQHF
D gene: .; J gene: TRBJ1-1; V gene: TRBV5-8; clone size: .; CDR3 length: 14; CDR3 DNA: TGTGCCAGCAGCCCAATGGATCGTCAGCGTGAAGCTTTCTTT; CDR3 protein: CASSPMDRQREAFF
D gene: .; J gene: TRBJ1-5; V gene: TRBV27; clone size: .; CDR3 length: 16; CDR3 DNA: TGTGCCAGCAGTTTACCCTACAGGGAAACGAATCAGCCCCAGCATTTT; CDR3 protein: CASSLPYRETNQPQHF
D gene: .; J gene: TRBJ2-2; V gene: TRBV6-5; clone size: .; CDR3 length: 14; CDR3 DNA: TGTGCCAGCAGGGACAGACAGAACACCGGGGAGCTGTTTTTT; CDR3 protein: CASRDRQNTGELFF
D gene: .; J gene: TRBJ1-1; V gene: TRBV6-5; clone size: .; CDR3 length: 12; CDR3 DNA: TGTGCCAGCAGCCCACCCGGGACAGAAGCTTTCTTT; CDR3 protein: CASSPPGTEAFF
D gene: TRBD1; J gene: TRBJ1-6; V gene: TRBV19; clone size: .; CDR3 length: 17; CDR3 DNA: TGTGCCAGTAGACATCTGACAGGGGGCGCACATAATTCACCCCTCCACTTT; CDR3 protein: CASRHLTGGAHNSPLHF
D gene: TRBD2; J gene: TRBJ2-1; V gene: TRBV5-4; clone size: few; CDR3 length: 15; CDR3 DNA: TGTGCCAGCAGCACGCCGGGACTAGCGGGGTGGGAGCAGTTCTTC; CDR3 protein: CASSTPGLAGWEQFF
D gene: .; J gene: TRBJ1-6; V gene: TRBV30; clone size: .; CDR3 length: 14; CDR3 DNA: TGTGCCTGGGTCGAGAGGCGGCTTAATTCACCCCTCCACTTT; CDR3 protein: CAWVERRLNSPLHF
D gene: TRBD2; J gene: TRBJ2-7; V gene: TRBV10-3; clone size: .; CDR3 length: 19; CDR3 DNA: TGTGCCATCAGTGAGGCGTGGGGTAGCGGGGGGGGCACCCCCTACGAGCAGTACTTC; CDR3 protein: CAISEAWGSGGGTPYEQYF
D gene: .; J gene: TRBJ2-1; V gene: TRBV6-5; clone size: .; CDR3 length: 12; CDR3 DNA: TGTGCCAGCAGTCGAGGCGGCAATGAGCAGTTCTTC; CDR3 protein: CASSRGGNEQFF
D gene: .; J gene: TRBJ1-4; V gene: TRBV6-6; clone size: .; CDR3 length: 17; CDR3 DNA: TGTGCCAGCAGTCGGAGGGGAGGGGCGGCGACTAATGAAAAACTGTTTTTT; CDR3 protein: CASSRRGGAATNEKLFF
D gene: .; J gene: TRBJ1-3; V gene: TRBV6-5; clone size: .; CDR3 length: 13; CDR3 DNA: TGTGCCAGCAGTTACTCGAGTGGAAACACCATATATTTT; CDR3 protein: CASSYSSGNTIYF
D gene: .; J gene: TRBJ1-2; V gene: TRBV19; clone size: .; CDR3 length: 16; CDR3 DNA: TGTGCCAGTAACGGCTGGCAGGGGACTAGAGATGTTGGCTACACCTTC; CDR3 protein: CASNGWQGTRDVGYTF
D gene: TRBD2; J gene: TRBJ2-1; V gene: TRBV5-1; clone size: once; CDR3 length: 13; CDR3 DNA: TGCGCCAGCAGCCTCGGGACTAGCGATGAGCAGTTCTTC; CDR3 protein: CASSLGTSDEQFF
D gene: TRBD1; J gene: TRBJ2-5; V gene: TRBV5-6; clone size: .; CDR3 length: 14; CDR3 DNA: TGTGCCAGCAGCTGGAGTACAGGGGGCGAGACCCAGTACTTC; CDR3 protein: CASSWSTGGETQYF
D gene: .; J gene: TRBJ2-3; V gene: TRBV19; clone size: few; CDR3 length: 14; CDR3 DNA: TGTGCCAGTAGTATAGGAGAGGGTCTCGGTACGCAGTATTTT; CDR3 protein: CASSIGEGLGTQYF
D gene: .; J gene: TRBJ1-1; V gene: TRBV10-3; clone size: .; CDR3 length: 14; CDR3 DNA: TGTGCCATCAGTGTTGGGACACTTAACACTGAAGCTTTCTTT; CDR3 protein: CAISVGTLNTEAFF
D gene: .; J gene: TRBJ2-1; V gene: TRBV20-1; clone size: .; CDR3 length: 14; CDR3 DNA: TGCAGTGCTAGTCGGGACTGGATCTACAATGAGCAGTTCTTC; CDR3 protein: CSASRDWIYNEQFF
D gene: TRBD1; J gene: TRBJ1-1; V gene: TRBV29-1; clone size: .; CDR3 length: 14; CDR3 DNA: TGCAGCGTTCGAACCGGGACAGGGAACACTGAAGCTTTCTTT; CDR3 protein: CSVRTGTGNTEAFF
D gene: .; J gene: TRBJ1-2; V gene: TRBV5-1; clone size: .; CDR3 length: 17; CDR3 DNA: TGCGCCAGCAGCTCAATAGTCGGGGGACGGCAGAACTATGGCTACACCTTC; CDR3 protein: CASSSIVGGRQNYGYTF
D gene: .; J gene: TRBJ1-2; V gene: TRBV5-4; clone size: .; CDR3 length: 12; CDR3 DNA: TGTGCCAGCAGCCCGGACAGCTATGGCTACACCTTC; CDR3 protein: CASSPDSYGYTF
D gene: TRBD1; J gene: TRBJ2-7; V gene: TRBV5-1; clone size: .; CDR3 length: 17; CDR3 DNA: TGCGCCAGCAGCTTGGCCAAGGGGGCAGGGGGATCCTACGAGCAGTACTTC; CDR3 protein: CASSLAKGAGGSYEQYF
D gene: .; J gene: TRBJ2-3; V gene: TRBV7-2; clone size: .; CDR3 length: 11; CDR3 DNA: TGTGCCAGCAGCTTAGATCGTACGCAGTATTTT; CDR3 protein: CASSLDRTQYF
D gene: .; J gene: TRBJ1-5; V gene: TRBV9; clone size: few; CDR3 length: 13; CDR3 DNA: TGTGCCAGCGGGAGGGGGGGAAATCAGCCCCAGCATTTT; CDR3 protein: CASGRGGNQPQHF
D gene: .; J gene: TRBJ1-6; V gene: TRBV6-5; clone size: .; CDR3 length: 12; CDR3 DNA: TGTGCCAGCACCAGGGGTGATTCACCCCTCCACTTT; CDR3 protein: CASTRGDSPLHF
D gene: TRBD2; J gene: TRBJ2-1; V gene: TRBV11-2; clone size: .; CDR3 length: 16; CDR3 DNA: TGTGCCAGCAGCTTACGGCGGCTAGCGGGAAACAATGAGCAGTTCTTC; CDR3 protein: CASSLRRLAGNNEQFF
D gene: TRBD1; J gene: TRBJ2-2; V gene: TRBV11-3; clone size: .; CDR3 length: 16; CDR3 DNA: TGTGCCAGCAGCCTCGAAGGGACAGGGTACACCGGGGAGCTGTTTTTT; CDR3 protein: CASSLEGTGYTGELFF
D gene: .; J gene: TRBJ1-2; V gene: TRBV5-1; clone size: .; CDR3 length: 13; CDR3 DNA: TGCGCCAGCAGCTTGGCGGGGGTCTACGGCTACACCTTC; CDR3 protein: CASSLAGVYGYTF
D gene: TRBD1; J gene: TRBJ2-1; V gene: TRBV30; clone size: .; CDR3 length: 13; CDR3 DNA: TGTGCCTTACAAAGGGACAGGGGAAATGAGCAGTTCTTC; CDR3 protein: CALQRDRGNEQFF
D gene: .; J gene: TRBJ1-2; V gene: TRBV25-1; clone size: .; CDR3 length: 14; CDR3 DNA: TGTGCCAGCAGCACAGGGATTCTTCCCTATGGCTACACCTTC; CDR3 protein: CASSTGILPYGYTF
D gene: TRBD1; J gene: TRBJ1-2; V gene: TRBV16; clone size: .; CDR3 length: 14; CDR3 DNA: TGTGCCAGCAGCCGAACAGGGGTTTACTATGGCTACACCTTC; CDR3 protein: CASSRTGVYYGYTF
D gene: .; J gene: TRBJ1-2; V gene: TRBV7-3; clone size: .; CDR3 length: 13; CDR3 DNA: TGTGCCAGCAGTTTCACGGGGGTGTATGGCTACACCTTC; CDR3 protein: CASSFTGVYGYTF
D gene: TRBD1; J gene: TRBJ2-1; V gene: TRBV27; clone size: .; CDR3 length: 14; CDR3 DNA: TGTGCCAGCAGTCGGACAGGGTTGATCTATGAGCAGTTCTTC; CDR3 protein: CASSRTGLIYEQFF
D gene: .; J gene: TRBJ1-5; V gene: TRBV10-3; clone size: .; CDR3 length: 13; CDR3 DNA: TGTGCCATCAGCCCGGGGGGCGATCAGCCCCAGCATTTT; CDR3 protein: CAISPGGDQPQHF
D gene: .; J gene: TRBJ1-4; V gene: TRBV5-6; clone size: .; CDR3 length: 15; CDR3 DNA: TGTGCCAGCAGCTTCATGGGGGCGGGTAATGAAAAACTGTTTTTT; CDR3 protein: CASSFMGAGNEKLFF
D gene: .; J gene: TRBJ2-3; V gene: TRBV2; clone size: .; CDR3 length: 14; CDR3 DNA: TGTGCCAGCAGTGGGGGACTGCGCACAGATACGCAGTATTTT; CDR3 protein: CASSGGLRTDTQYF
D gene: TRBD1; J gene: TRBJ2-2; V gene: TRBV7-2; clone size: once; CDR3 length: 16; CDR3 DNA: TGTGCCAGCAGCGTCGGGACAGGTCGATACACCGGGGAGCTGTTTTTT; CDR3 protein: CASSVGTGRYTGELFF
D gene: TRBD1; J gene: TRBJ1-3; V gene: TRBV19; clone size: .; CDR3 length: 16; CDR3 DNA: TGTGCCAGTAATCCTGGGACAGGGAGGTCTGGAAACACCATATATTTT; CDR3 protein: CASNPGTGRSGNTIYF
D gene: .; J gene: TRBJ1-2; V gene: TRBV9; clone size: .; CDR3 length: 14; CDR3 DNA: TGTGCCAGCAGCCCCGGGGTATCGGACTATGGCTACACCTTC; CDR3 protein: CASSPGVSDYGYTF
D gene: .; J gene: TRBJ1-5; V gene: TRBV6-2/TRBV6-3; clone size: once; CDR3 length: 14; CDR3 DNA: TGTGCCAGCAGTTACCCGATTGCGTACCAGCCCCAGCATTTT; CDR3 protein: CASSYPIAYQPQHF
D gene: TRBD1; J gene: TRBJ1-2; V gene: TRBV9; clone size: few; CDR3 length: 15; CDR3 DNA: TGTGCCAGCAGCGCGTCAGGGACAGTGATCTATGGCTACACCTTC; CDR3 protein: CASSASGTVIYGYTF
D gene: .; J gene: TRBJ1-5; V gene: TRBV4-2; clone size: few; CDR3 length: 16; CDR3 DNA: TGTGCCAGCAGCCAAGGCGGGCAGGATAGCAATCAGCCCCAGCATTTT; CDR3 protein: CASSQGGQDSNQPQHF
D gene: .; J gene: TRBJ1-6; V gene: TRBV14; clone size: .; CDR3 length: 19; CDR3 DNA: TGTGCCAGCAGCCAAGAGACGCGTGCGGGGTTCTCCTATAATTCACCCCTCCACTTT; CDR3 protein: CASSQETRAGFSYNSPLHF
D gene: .; J gene: TRBJ2-7; V gene: TRBV4-3; clone size: .; CDR3 length: 14; CDR3 DNA: TGCGCCAGCAGCCAAGGGGCGGGATCCTACGAGCAGTACTTC; CDR3 protein: CASSQGAGSYEQYF
D gene: .; J gene: TRBJ2-2; V gene: TRBV3-1/TRBV3-2; clone size: .; CDR3 length: 19; CDR3 DNA: TGTGCCAGCAGCCAAGATCTCTTCACTGGGGCCGCGAACACCGGGGAGCTGTTTTTT; CDR3 protein: CASSQDLFTGAANTGELFF
D gene: .; J gene: TRBJ1-2; V gene: TRBV5-5; clone size: .; CDR3 length: 14; CDR3 DNA: TGTGCCAGCAGCTTGGATGGGGGCCGTCGGGGCTACACCTTC; CDR3 protein: CASSLDGGRRGYTF
D gene: TRBD1; J gene: TRBJ2-1; V gene: TRBV24-1; clone size: once; CDR3 length: 15; CDR3 DNA: TGTGCCACCAGTAAGTCGGGACAGGGCCACAATGAGCAGTTCTTC; CDR3 protein: CATSKSGQGHNEQFF
D gene: .; J gene: TRBJ1-2; V gene: TRBV7-2; clone size: once; CDR3 length: 14; CDR3 DNA: TGTGCCAGCAGCACCAACCAGGGTAGGGCTGGCTACACCTTC; CDR3 protein: CASSTNQGRAGYTF
D gene: TRBD2; J gene: TRBJ2-7; V gene: TRBV7-2; clone size: few; CDR3 length: 17; CDR3 DNA: TGTGCCAGCAGCCGTAGACTAGCGGGGGGTATGCCCTACGAGCAGTACTTC; CDR3 protein: CASSRRLAGGMPYEQYF
D gene: TRBD1; J gene: TRBJ2-7; V gene: TRBV13; clone size: .; CDR3 length: 18; CDR3 DNA: TGTGCCAGCAGTCTAGTCGGGCCCGGGACAGGGGGCCGCTACGAGCAGTACTTC; CDR3 protein: CASSLVGPGTGGRYEQYF
D gene: .; J gene: TRBJ1-4; V gene: TRBV7-6; clone size: .; CDR3 length: 15; CDR3 DNA: TGTGCCAGCAGCTCGTCAGGGAGGGGTAATGAAAAACTGTTTTTT; CDR3 protein: CASSSSGRGNEKLFF
D gene: TRBD1; J gene: TRBJ1-1; V gene: TRBV3-1/TRBV3-2; clone size: .; CDR3 length: 17; CDR3 DNA: TGTGCCAGCAGCCAAGGTGGCACCGGGACAGGGCACACTGAAGCTTTCTTT; CDR3 protein: CASSQGGTGTGHTEAFF
D gene: .; J gene: TRBJ1-1; V gene: TRBV10-1; clone size: .; CDR3 length: 14; CDR3 DNA: TGCGCCAGCGCAACGACGGGCCCGGGGACTGAAGCTTTCTTT; CDR3 protein: CASATTGPGTEAFF
D gene: TRBD1; J gene: TRBJ2-7; V gene: TRBV7-2; clone size: .; CDR3 length: 14; CDR3 DNA: TGTGCCAGCAGCTTGAGGACAGGGGAGGGCGTGCAGTACTTC; CDR3 protein: CASSLRTGEGVQYF